This T cell receptor beta chain stems from a study of human T cells and chemical hapten exposure. About the research overall: Patients, chiefly female, had alopecia areata, totalis or universalis. Study results and limitations: With regard to DPC sensitization, TCRs above 1 in 1000 frequency did not change.

V was pared by 3 bases and J by 2 bases, with 12 bases between. The CDR3 has 14 amino acids. The V gene's germline CDR1 is SQVTM and CDR2 ANQGSEA. Specified time point: patch test 2, 6 weeks after DPC sensitization. Stated treatment: therapeutic diphenylcyclopropenone sensitization with weekly scalp DPC. Authors' analysis steps: A typical sample had some 95,000 TCRs, with roughly 23,224 to 700,000 overall. TCRdb ran MiXCR on the RACE reads and lists one entry per CDR3 protein. The V and J calls, along with clone size, are taken from TCRdb and not from the paper's own processing. The sample has about 80,000 distinct CDR3 sequences; approximately 10% are singletons. In this sample, this clonotype turned up many times. Its target is not known.

The sequence came from a woman aged 30 to 39 with alopecia areata. Some clones in this sample may be carry-over from other donors' samples. The sample here was whole blood, taken in connection with sensitization to the hapten diphenylcyclopropenone (DPC). The chain couples TRBV29-1 to TRBJ2-3; the D is unclear. The CDR3 region has the DNA TGCAGCGTTGACAAGGACGGTAACACAGATACGCAGTATTTT. Its translation: CSVDKDGNTDTQYF.